The clone carrying this T cell receptor (beta chain) was observed at least ten times. As yet, its antigen is unknown. CDR3 size: 13 residues. In germline, CDR1 is SNHLY, CDR2 FYNNEI. With 8 bases clipped from V and 9 bases from J, the junction kept 10 bases outside the gene matches. Construction of TCR beta libraries relied on iRepertoire HTBI primers and on Arm-PCR targeting CDR3 regions. TCRdb called the multiplex PCR reads again in MiXCR, with one record for every CDR3 protein. The sample lists roughly 610,000 distinct CDR3 sequences, 15% to 20% occurring once. Time point described: newly diagnosed GD, antithyroid drugs for less than 3 months. Construction of the TCR library relied on RNA isolated from PBMCs. The sample belongs to a study of regulatory T cells in long-lasting Graves disease. About the study: Antithyroid drug use was under 3 months in newly diagnosed Graves' patients. Points from the study as a whole: TCR diversity was lower in persistent Graves' patients than in newly diagnosed ones.

These sequences were also reported in another study, on T cells in Graves' hyperthyroidism and ophthalmopathy.

The source was peripheral blood mononuclear cells (PBMCs), collected at new diagnosis, from a patient treated with antithyroid drugs. The sequence was collected from a woman in her 30s with Graves disease. The V gene is TRBV2, the J gene TRBJ2-4; 7 nucleotides line up with TRBD2. CDR3 sequence (DNA): TGTGCCAGCGGGACTACAGCTCGGGCCATTCAGTACTTC. Translated, it gives CASGTTARAIQYF.